Listed here are 22 T cell receptor beta chains from one sample, sequenced in a study of T cell responses to AZD1222 COVID-19 vaccine. Method: immunoSEQ multiplex PCR; TCRdb's copy keeps in-frame clones and lacks some. In the table there are 120,000 or so clones, 88% of which are singletons. Sequenced here: peripheral blood, sampled on day 0 of AZD1222 vaccination. The receptors derive from an adult in good health.

The chain is built from TRBV19 and TRBJ1-5; D gene ambiguous. Trimming stripped 5 bases from V and 2 bases from J, with 7 bases between. The CDR3 spans 13 residues. Looked up from germline, CDR1 is LNHDA and CDR2 is SQIVND (reference sequence). Here the CDR3 DNA reads TGTGCCAGTAGTTATCGTGGCAATCAGCCCCAGCATTTT. It codes for CASSYRGNQPQHF.

This chain connects TRBV2 to TRBJ1-5; D is unresolved. Germline assignment: CDR1 SNHLY and CDR2 FYNNEI. The CDR3 is 12 amino acids. Trimming took 1 base from V and 8 from J, leaving 6 bases between them. CDR3 sequence: CASSEGTKPQHF. The CDR3 DNA follows: TGTGCCAGCAGTGAAGGAACGAAGCCCCAGCATTTT.

This chain uses TRBV5-4 with TRBJ2-3; D gene uncertain. Germline V gene lookup returns CDR1 SGHNT and CDR2 YYREEE (reference sequence). V was clipped by 0 bases and J by 4 bases, with 12 bases between them. The CDR3 spans 15 residues. The CDR3 region has the DNA TGTGCCAGCAGCTTGGCCCAGGTTAGCTCAGATACGCAGTATTTT. It specifies CASSLAQVSSDTQYF.

This clone turned up a few times. The chain joins TRBV6-1 to TRBJ1-2; D is unclear. The CDR3 is 13 amino acids. Germline V CDR1 and CDR2: MNHNS, SASEGT. V was trimmed by 2 bases and J by 8 bases, leaving 12 bases between them. CDR3 loop: CASSEKLPGGYTF. CDR3 DNA: TGTGCCAGCAGTGAAAAGCTCCCTGGAGGCTACACCTTC.

This sequence joins TRBV9 and TRBJ1-1, with unresolved D. This CDR3 has 14 amino acids. Germline V lookup: CDR1 SGDLS, CDR2 YYNGEE. V was cut by 4 bases and J by 1 base, with 11 bases left in between. DNA of the CDR3: TGTGCCAGCAGCCCCCTCTCGACGAACACTGAAGCTTTCTTT. It is translated as CASSPLSTNTEAFF.

The V gene is TRBV6-5, the J gene TRBJ1-2, with unresolved D. Germline values: CDR1 MNHEY, CDR2 SVGAGI. CDR3 length: 14 residues. The V end lost 6 bases, the J end lost 4 bases, and 15 bases lay between the germline ends. The CDR3 here is CASSSGQALYGYTF. The CDR3 nucleotides read TGTGCCAGCAGCTCCGGTCAGGCCCTCTATGGCTACACCTTC.

CDR3 sequence (DNA): TGTGCCAGCAGTGAAGGGGTCCCCAGTGGGATCGGGGAGCTGTTTTTT. Amino acids: CASSEGVPSGIGELFF. The chain combines TRBV6-1 with TRBJ2-2; D remains ambiguous. CDR3 length: 16 residues. The germline gives CDR1 MNHNS, CDR2 SASEGT. With 1 base removed from V and 7 bases from J, the gap between germline ends came to 16 bases.

The chain joins TRBV7-9 to TRBJ1-4, with D unresolved. Germline assignment: CDR1 SEHNR and CDR2 FQNEAQ (reference sequence). The germline V and J ends were trimmed by 6 bases and 0 bases, with 5 bases remaining between them. The CDR3 spans 13 residues. The CDR3 region is CASSRATNEKLFF. CDR3 DNA sequence: TGTGCCAGCAGTAGAGCAACTAATGAAAAACTGTTTTTT.

V is TRBV7-8 and J is TRBJ1-3; D remains unclear. The CDR3 is made up of 14 amino acids. Trimming stripped 2 bases from V and 2 bases from J, with 7 bases between. Germline V lookup: CDR1 SGHVS, CDR2 FQNEAQ. For the CDR3, the DNA is TGTGCCAGCAGCTTATTTGTACCTGGAAACACCATATATTTT. Its protein product is CASSLFVPGNTIYF.

The V and J genes are TRBV29-1 and TRBJ1-1, with TRBD1 identical over 8 bases. After removal of 6 bases from V and 1 base from J, the junction contained 4 bases not matched to a gene. This CDR3 region has 13 residues. In germline, CDR1 is SQVTM, CDR2 ANQGSEA. CDR3 bases: TGCAGCGTCGACAGGGGACCGAACACTGAAGCTTTCTTT. Encoded protein: CSVDRGPNTEAFF.

The chain joins TRBV28 to TRBJ2-1, with 8 nucleotides matching TRBD1. The germline gives CDR1 MDHEN, CDR2 SYDVKM. The CDR3 contains 14 residues. CDR3 DNA sequence: TGTTCGGTTATAGGACAGGGCGGAATTAATGAGCAGTTCTTC. The encoded protein is CSVIGQGGINEQFF.

The chain has TRBV28 and TRBJ2-5; tentative D call: TRBD1 (6 bases). Trimming took off 3 bases at V and 9 bases at J, with 20 bases between the two ends. The CDR3 is made up of 15 amino acids. CDR1 is MDHEN and CDR2 is SYDVKM in the germline V gene. For the CDR3, the DNA is TGTGCCAGCAGTTTCACCTCCCGGGACACGGTTGCCCAGTACTTC. Protein: CASSFTSRDTVAQYF.

The chain couples TRBV4-3 to TRBJ1-3; D is undetermined. V lost 0 bases, J lost 14 bases, and 11 bases lay in between. This CDR3 has 12 residues. From germline, CDR1 is LGHNA and CDR2 YSLEER. The DNA of the CDR3 is TGCGCCAGCAGCCAAGAAGGTCTCCCTTTATATTTT. Translating gives CASSQEGLPLYF.

This clone appeared once. The gene calls are TRBV7-2 and TRBJ2-1, with 9 positions matching TRBD2. Germline trimming cut 5 bases from V and 5 bases from J; bases unmatched to any gene: 13. This CDR3 spans 17 amino acids. Germline V lookup: CDR1 SGHTA, CDR2 FQGNSA. The CDR3 bases are TGTGCCAGCAGCCCGAGGGGCGGGGGGGCCCCCGACAATGAGCAGTTCTTC. This translates into CASSPRGGGAPDNEQFF.

This chain connects TRBV18 to TRBJ1-1; D not resolved. Germline V lookup: CDR1 KGHSH, CDR2 LQKENI. The CDR3 sequence is 15 residues long. Trimming removed 3 bases at V and 0 bases at J, with 11 bases between. DNA for the CDR3: TGTGCCAGCTCACCGGCCCAAGGAGTGAACACTGAAGCTTTCTTT. This codes for CASSPAQGVNTEAFF. The full variable domain, its missing parts supplied by reference TRBV18 and TRBJ1-1, is NAGVMQNPRHLVRRRGQEARLRCSPMKGHSHVYWYRQLPEEGLKFMVYLQKENIIDESGMPKERFSAEFPKEGPSILRIQQVVRGDSAAYFCASSPAQGVNTEAFFGQGTRLTVV.

The chain is built from TRBV28 and TRBJ2-1, with 9 bases aligning to TRBD2. Trimming cost V 3 bases and J 0 bases; bases outside gene matches: 9. The CDR3 length is 18 residues. Germline V lookup: CDR1 MDHEN, CDR2 SYDVKM. In nucleotides, the CDR3 is TGTGCCAGCAGTTTCCCCCCTAGCGGGACAAGCTCCTACAATGAGCAGTTCTTC. This codes for CASSFPPSGTSSYNEQFF.

The V and J genes are TRBV28 and TRBJ1-4, with D tentatively TRBD1 (5 bases). There are 15 residues in the CDR3. With 7 bases removed from V and 5 bases from J, the gap between germline ends came to 17 bases. Germline CDR1 is MDHEN and CDR2 is SYDVKM. The chain's CDR3 is CASTHGGRINEKLFF. The CDR3 nucleotides are TGTGCCAGCACCCATGGGGGGAGAATAAATGAAAAACTGTTTTTT. The whole variable domain, filled in from reference TRBV28 and TRBJ1-4, reads DVKVTQSSRYLVKRTGEKVFLECVQDMDHENMFWYRQDPGLGLRLIYFSYDVKMKEKGDIPEGYSVSREKKERFSLILESASTNQTSMYLCASTHGGRINEKLFFGSGTQLSVL.

The CDR3 DNA is TGCAGCGTTGCCGACAGGGGAAAAGAAAAACTGTTTTTT. Translated, it gives CSVADRGKEKLFF. This chain uses TRBV29-1 with TRBJ1-4, with TRBD1 identical over 8 bases. The J segment lost 8 bases and the V segment lost 4 bases, leaving 6 bases of the junction unmatched. The CDR3 is 13 amino acids. In germline, CDR1 is SQVTM, CDR2 ANQGSEA.

This clone was counted only a few times. CDR3 protein: CASSVTTGTYEQYF. The CDR3, as DNA: TGTGCCAGCAGCGTGACGACAGGAACCTACGAGCAGTACTTC. This chain uses TRBV9 with TRBJ2-7; weak D call: TRBD1 (6 bases). V lost 2 bases and J 2 bases, leaving 11 bases between the germline ends. CDR3 size: 14 residues. The V gene's germline CDR1 is SGDLS and CDR2 YYNGEE.

V gene TRBV5-1 combines with J gene TRBJ2-1, with a weak D call TRBD2 (7 bases). CDR3 length equals 14 residues. The ends were cut back, 4 bases at V and 4 bases at J, with 12 bases in the middle. Germline CDR1 SGHRS, CDR2 YFSETQ. The CDR3 nucleotides are TGCGCCAGCAGCGGCGGGGGCGTATACAATGAGCAGTTCTTC. This codes for CASSGGGVYNEQFF.

This chain links TRBV11-3 with TRBJ2-1, with 8 bases that match TRBD1. From germline, CDR1 is SGHNT and CDR2 YENEEA. V lost 3 bases and J lost 7; bases outside the gene matches: 2. The CDR3 consists of 13 residues. The DNA for the CDR3 is TGTGCCAGCAGCTTGGGACAGGCGAATGAGCAGTTCTTC. It translates to CASSLGQANEQFF.

The chain links TRBV7-6 to TRBJ1-5, with D possibly TRBD1 on 6 matching bases. The CDR3 loop spans 15 amino acids. Germline V gene lookup returns CDR1 SGHVS and CDR2 FNYEAQ. Trimming pared 6 bases from V and 6 bases from J, leaving 18 bases between. The CDR3 coding sequence is TGTGCCAGCAGTAGCACAGGGCACCCGGGTCAGCCCCAGCATTTT. Amino acid sequence: CASSSTGHPGQPQHF. The full variable domain, its missing parts supplied by reference TRBV7-6 and TRBJ1-5, is GAGVSQSPRYKVTKRGQDVALRCDPISGHVSLYWYRQALGQGPEFLTYFNYEAQQDKSGLPNDRFSAERPEGSISTLTIQRTEQRDSAMYRCASSSTGHPGQPQHFGDGTRLSIL.